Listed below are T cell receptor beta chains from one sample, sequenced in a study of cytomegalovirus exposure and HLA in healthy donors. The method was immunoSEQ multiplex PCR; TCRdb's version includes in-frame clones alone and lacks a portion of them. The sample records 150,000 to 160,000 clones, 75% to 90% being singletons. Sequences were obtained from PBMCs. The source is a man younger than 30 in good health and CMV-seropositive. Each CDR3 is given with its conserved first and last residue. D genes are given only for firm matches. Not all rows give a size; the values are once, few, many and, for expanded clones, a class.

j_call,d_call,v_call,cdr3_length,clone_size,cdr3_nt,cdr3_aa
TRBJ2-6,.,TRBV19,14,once,TGTGCCAGTAGTATCTCCTCTGGGGCCAACGTCCTGACTTTC,CASSISSGANVLTF
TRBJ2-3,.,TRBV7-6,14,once,TGTGCCAGCAGCTTAGCACAGCGCACAGATACGCAGTATTTT,CASSLAQRTDTQYF
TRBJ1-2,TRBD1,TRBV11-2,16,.,TGTGCCAGCAGCTTCGGACAGGGGGGAGGAAGTGTTGGCTACACCTTC,CASSFGQGGGSVGYTF
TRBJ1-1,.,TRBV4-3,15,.,TGCGCCAGCAGCCCGCCGGGACATACTACGACTGAAGCTTTCTTT,CASSPPGHTTTEAFF
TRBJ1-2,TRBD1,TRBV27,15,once,TGTGCCAGCAGTCTGGTCCCGACAGGGAACTATGGCTACACCTTC,CASSLVPTGNYGYTF
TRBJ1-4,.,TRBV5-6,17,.,TGTGCCAGCAGCTCGGGGGACCTGACAGACCATAATGAAAAACTGTTTTTT,CASSSGDLTDHNEKLFF
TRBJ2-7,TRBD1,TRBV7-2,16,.,TGTGCCAGCAGCTACCCCTCGACAGGGGGAAACTGGGAGCAGTACTTC,CASSYPSTGGNWEQYF
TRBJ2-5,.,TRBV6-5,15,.,TGTGCCAGCAGTTACTCCGGGGTGGCCAAAGAGACCCAGTACTTC,CASSYSGVAKETQYF
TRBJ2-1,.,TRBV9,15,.,TGTGCCAGCAGCCCGCGGGGCGGGGCGTACAATGAGCAGTTCTTC,CASSPRGGAYNEQFF
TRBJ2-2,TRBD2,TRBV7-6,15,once,TGTGCCAGCAGAATGACTAGCCTCTCGTCCGGGGAGCTGTTTTTT,CASRMTSLSSGELFF
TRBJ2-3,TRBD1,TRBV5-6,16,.,TGTGCCAGCAGCGTCGGGACAGGCCTTAGCACAGATACGCAGTATTTT,CASSVGTGLSTDTQYF
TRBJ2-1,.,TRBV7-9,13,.,TGTGCCAGCAGCCCCAATAGCGGAAATGAGCAGTTCTTC,CASSPNSGNEQFF
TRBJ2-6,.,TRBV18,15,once,TGTGCCAGCTCCCCGCAGGGGATGGGGGCCAACGTCCTGACTTTC,CASSPQGMGANVLTF
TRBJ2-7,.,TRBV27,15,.,TGTGCCAGCAGTTTGCAAACCGGGTCCCCCTACGAGCAGTACTTC,CASSLQTGSPYEQYF
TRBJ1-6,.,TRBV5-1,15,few,TGCGCCAGCAGCTTGGTGGCAGGTACCAATTCACCCCTCCACTTT,CASSLVAGTNSPLHF
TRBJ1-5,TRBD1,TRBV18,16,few,TGTGCCAGCTCACTAGGGACAGGGGGAAGCAATCAGCCCCAGCATTTT,CASSLGTGGSNQPQHF
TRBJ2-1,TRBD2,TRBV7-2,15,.,TGTGCCAGCAGCCCGCTGGGGGGGGGATCCAATGAGCAGTTCTTC,CASSPLGGGSNEQFF
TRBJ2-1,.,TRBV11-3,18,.,TGTGCCAGCAGCTTAGGGGAGTGGGGACACAGCTCCTACAATGAGCAGTTCTTC,CASSLGEWGHSSYNEQFF
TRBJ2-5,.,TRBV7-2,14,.,TGTGCCAGCAGCTTAGCGGGCGGGGCAGAGACCCAGTACTTC,CASSLAGGAETQYF
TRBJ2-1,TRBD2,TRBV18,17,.,TGTGCCAGCTCACCACCGGTGGTACTAGCGGGGAGGAATGAGCAGTTCTTC,CASSPPVVLAGRNEQFF
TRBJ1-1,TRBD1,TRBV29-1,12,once,TGCAGCGTCGCGGACAGGGGGGATGAAGCTTTCTTT,CSVADRGDEAFF
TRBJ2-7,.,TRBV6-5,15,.,TGTGCCAGCAAACTCAGGCGGGTCGCCTCCTACGAGCAGTACTTC,CASKLRRVASYEQYF
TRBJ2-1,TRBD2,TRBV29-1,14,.,TGCAGCGTTGATGGACTAGCGGGCTACAATGAGCAGTTCTTC,CSVDGLAGYNEQFF
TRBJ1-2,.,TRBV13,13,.,TGTGCCAGCAGTTCCCGTCTGGAGGGACGCTACACCTTC,CASSSRLEGRYTF
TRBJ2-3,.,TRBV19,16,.,TGTGCCAGTAGTTCTTCACCCGAGCGCTCTTCAGATACGCAGTATTTT,CASSSSPERSSDTQYF
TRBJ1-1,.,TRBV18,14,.,TGTGCCAGCTCACCCCAGGGGTGGGACACTGAAGCTTTCTTT,CASSPQGWDTEAFF
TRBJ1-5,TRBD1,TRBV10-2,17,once,TGCGCCAGCAGTGCTACAGGGGGCGAGTTTTGGGGTCAGCCCCAGCATTTT,CASSATGGEFWGQPQHF
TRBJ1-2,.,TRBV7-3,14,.,TGTGCCAGCAGCCCCGAGGGCCTGAACTATGGCTACACCTTC,CASSPEGLNYGYTF
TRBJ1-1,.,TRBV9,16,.,TGTGCCAGCAGCGTAGTACAGACGTTGGGGAACACTGAAGCTTTCTTT,CASSVVQTLGNTEAFF
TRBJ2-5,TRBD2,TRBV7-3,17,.,TGTGCCAGCAGCTTTCGTCCGGGACTACCCAACCAAGAGACCCAGTACTTC,CASSFRPGLPNQETQYF
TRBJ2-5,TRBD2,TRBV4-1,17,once,TGCGCCAGCAGCCAAGGCGCTCTAGCGGGAAGACAAGAGACCCAGTACTTC,CASSQGALAGRQETQYF